This TCR beta chain stems from a study of molecular identifiers for immune sequencing clone quantification. The CDR3 covers 16 residues. In germline, CDR1 is PRHDT, CDR2 FYEKMQ (reference sequence). The J segment lost 0 bases and the V segment lost 2 bases, leaving 4 bases of the junction unmatched. This clonotype was seen at least ten times. TCRdb reprocessed the PCR reads via MiXCR and lists one record per CDR3 protein. The sample lists 70,000 to 90,000 distinct CDR3 sequences; 21% were seen once. The chain couples TRBV13 to TRBJ2-5; 9 bases line up with TRBD2. Sequencing input: naive CD8+ T cells from blood, with Jurkat cell RNA spiked in. This sample's subset: FACS-sorted CD8+CD4-CCR7+CD45RA+ naive T cells. The TCR was taken from a human donor in good health. Some libraries in this study had Jurkat cell RNA spiked in. The CDR3, as DNA: TGTGCCAGCAGCTTATTAGCGGGAGCCCACCAAGAGACCCAGTACTTC. Translated: CASSLLAGAHQETQYF. The full variable domain, with the rest looked up from reference TRBV13 and TRBJ2-5, is AAGVIQSPRHLIKEKRETATLKCYPIPRHDTVYWYQQGPGQDPQFLISFYEKMQSDKGSIPDRFSAQQFSDYHSELNMSSLELGDSALYFCASSLLAGAHQETQYFGPGTRLLVL.